Shown below are 9 T cell receptor beta chains from a single sample sequenced in a study of immune characterization of retroperitoneal liposarcoma. MiXCR was run by TCRdb on the PCR reads, yielding one entry per CDR3 protein. The sample has about 9,200 distinct CDR3 sequences; under 35% are singletons. The sample was tumor tissue. Receptors originate from a female donor with retroperitoneal liposarcoma.

This clonotype was observed once. The rearrangement uses TRBV7-8 and TRBJ2-3, with 7 bases that match TRBD2. The CDR3 has 17 amino acids. Per germline, CDR1 SGHVS and CDR2 FQNEAQ. V lost 5 bases, J lost 0 bases, and 11 bases stayed unmatched. As DNA, the CDR3 is TGTGCCAGCAGCCGGGAGGTTGACAACGCTAGCACAGATACGCAGTATTTT. It specifies CASSREVDNASTDTQYF.

Judged by abundance, this clonotype is large. The V gene is TRBV6-6, the J gene TRBJ1-6; tentatively, D is TRBD1 (6 bases). In germline, CDR1 is MNHNY, CDR2 SVGAGI (reference sequence). This CDR3 comprises 18 residues. Trimming took off 0 bases at V and 3 bases at J, with 15 bases between the two ends. The CDR3 DNA sequence: TGTGCCAGCAGTTACTCGACGGCAGGGGCCCTCTATAATTCACCCCTCCACTTT. Its protein is CASSYSTAGALYNSPLHF.

V is TRBV11-3 and J is TRBJ2-1; 12 bases map to TRBD1. V lost 5 bases and J lost 8; bases outside the gene matches: 7. Per the germline V gene, CDR1 is SGHNT and CDR2 is YENEEA. The CDR3 contains 15 residues. The CDR3 nucleotides are TGTGCCAGCAGCCCTCCGGGACAGGGGGCCGATGAGCAGTTCTTC. This encodes CASSPPGQGADEQFF. The variable domain in full, completed from reference TRBV11-3 and TRBJ2-1, reads EAGVVQSPRYKIIEKKQPVAFWCNPISGHNTLYWYLQNLGQGPELLIRYENEEAVDDSQLPKDRFSAERLKGVDSTLKIQPAELGDSAVYLCASSPPGQGADEQFFGPGTRLTVL.

This clonotype rates as medium-sized. The chain links TRBV12-3 or TRBV12-4 to TRBJ2-1; the match to TRBD2 covers 7 bases. The CDR3 totals 15 residues. The ends lost 3 bases at V and 0 bases at J; junction bases unmatched: 2. The CDR3 DNA sequence: TGTGCCAGCAGTTTGGGAGGGAACTCCTACAATGAGCAGTTCTTC. This codes for CASSLGGNSYNEQFF.

The V and J genes are TRBV6-8 and TRBJ1-2; TRBD1 matches 12 bases. The V and J ends lost 4 bases and 8 bases, in that order; junction bases with no gene match: 5. Germline lookup yields CDR1 MNHGY and CDR2 SAAAGT. The CDR3 covers 14 residues. The CDR3 spells CASSWGQGAVGYTF. The CDR3 DNA follows: TGTGCCAGCAGTTGGGGACAGGGGGCCGTAGGCTACACCTTC.

The CDR3 nucleotides read TGTGCCAGCGGCACAGGATCCTCTGGAAACACCATATATTTT. This translates into CASGTGSSGNTIYF. The chain is built from TRBV6-1 and TRBJ1-3, with D possibly TRBD1 on 5 matching bases. The V and J ends lost 8 bases and 0 bases respectively, with 11 bases between them. There are 14 residues in the CDR3. In germline, CDR1 is MNHNS, CDR2 SASEGT.

The J gene is TRBJ2-5, the V gene TRBV5-1, with D tentatively TRBD2 (5 bases). Germline V gene data show CDR1 as SGHRS and CDR2 as YFSETQ. This CDR3 spans 15 amino acids. Trimming stripped 0 bases from V and 11 bases from J, with 20 bases between. DNA for the CDR3: TGCGCCAGCAGCTTGGAGCTAGCAGTGAATAATGAGCAGTACTTC. This codes for CASSLELAVNNEQYF.

This clonotype was picked up many times. J is TRBJ2-3 and V is TRBV7-2; D is undetermined. This CDR3 is 14 amino acids long. In germline, CDR1 is SGHTA, CDR2 FQGNSA. Trimming removed 1 base at V and 4 bases at J, with 9 bases between. The CDR3 DNA is TGTGCCAGCAGCTTAGGAGGTGCTTCAGATACGCAGTATTTT. Translated: CASSLGGASDTQYF.

The chain links TRBV27 to TRBJ2-1; the match to TRBD2 covers 7 bases. Germline CDR1 MNHEY, CDR2 SMNVEV (reference sequence). The CDR3 covers 16 residues. The V and J ends lost 0 bases and 3 bases, in that order; junction bases with no gene match: 5. The CDR3 DNA follows: TGTGCCAGCAGTTTATCTAGCGGGCCCTACTACAATGAGCAGTTCTTC. It yields the protein CASSLSSGPYYNEQFF.